This T cell receptor beta chain comes out of a study of OX40 agonist ivuxolimab in advanced cancers. Across the whole study: With ivuxolimab, an agonistic anti-OX40 (CD134) antibody, patients were treated. A history of anti-PD-1, anti-PD-L1 or anti-CTLA-4 therapy was acceptable, and approximately 40% had some. Study-wide points: The specificity for antigen of the expanded peripheral T cells was not determined.

Profiled with immunoSEQ multiplex PCR; TCRdb holds only in-frame clones, not every one. This table has tens of thousands of clones, roughly 90% appearing once. This clone was recorded once. Its antigen is currently unknown. This TCR was recovered from an adult with an advanced solid tumor such as melanoma, head and neck, liver or kidney cancer. Specimen: CD4+ or CD8+ T cells sorted from blood, collected in a trial of the OX40 agonist ivuxolimab.

The CDR3 DNA is TGTGCCAGCAGTTTCCTAGCGGGGAGGTCCGCAGACGCCAAGCACAATGAGCAGTTCTTC. Translating gives CASSFLAGRSADAKHNEQFF. This sequence joins TRBV28 and TRBJ2-1; 9 bases are a match to TRBD2. The CDR3 spans 20 residues. J was trimmed by 5 bases and V by 3 bases; bases with no gene match: 20. The V gene's germline CDR1 is MDHEN and CDR2 SYDVKM.